This T cell receptor (beta chain) was identified in a study of shared clonotypes between healthy human individuals. Study-wide results and limits: When compared with the clonotypes that were shared by all four sorted-subset donors, the non-shared clonotypes turned out to have lower generation probabilities.

About this clone itself: What it recognizes is unknown.

CD45RA-negative memory and CD45RA+ naive subsets were split from the CD4+ cells. Each PCR replicate from the sorted subsets contained about 200 ng DNA, which is some 31,000 T cell genomes. Clones were read by immunoSEQ multiplex PCR, and TCRdb kept only the in-frame ones, dropping some. The sample consists of millions of clones, 85% to 95% of them appearing once. This clonotype was obtained from a man between 18 and 29 years old in good health. The sample was naive CD4+ T cells sorted from blood. Sample subset: CD45RA+ positively selected.

The CDR3 region has the DNA TGTGCCAGCAGCTTCCTAGCGGGAGTAGAGACCCAGTACTTC. Protein sequence: CASSFLAGVETQYF. V and J are TRBV7-9 and TRBJ2-5, with 10 positions matching TRBD2. Germline V gives CDR1 SEHNR, CDR2 FQNEAQ (reference sequence). V dropped 3 bases and J dropped 4; count of bases not matched to a gene: 2. This CDR3 has 14 amino acids.